These 30 T cell receptor beta chains were sequenced from one sample in a study of T-cell memory formation after mild COVID-19. Each CDR3 protein gets one entry after TCRdb re-called the 5' RACE reads with MiXCR. The repertoire holds roughly 250,000 distinct CDR3 sequences, 16% seen once, with roughly 21% in the top ten. The sequenced sample was PBMCs or a T cell subset sorted from them (not recorded which). The receptors stem from a young man who had mild COVID-19 (a few samples of this study predate the infection). Cell type and time point are not known.

V gene TRBV12-5 combines with J gene TRBJ2-3, with a possible D match to TRBD1 (6 bases). Trimming took off 1 base at V and 4 bases at J, with 18 bases between the two ends. Germline CDR1 and CDR2: LGHNT and FRNRAP. The CDR3 is 17 amino acids. CDR3 loop: CASGLGDSRGRSDTQYF. As DNA, the CDR3 is TGTGCTAGTGGTTTGGGCGATTCCAGGGGAAGGTCAGATACGCAGTATTTT.

In DNA form, the CDR3 reads TGCAGTGCTAGAGGACTAGCGGGGGACGAGCAGTACGTC. This translates into CSARGLAGDEQYV. V is TRBV20-1 and J is TRBJ2-7; 12 bases are a match to TRBD2. The CDR3 is made up of 13 amino acids. Germline lookup yields CDR1 DFQATT and CDR2 SNEGSKA (reference sequence). J lost 5 bases, V lost 1 base, and 0 bases had no gene match.

Only a few counts were recorded for this clonotype. The chain is built from TRBV12-3 or TRBV12-4 and TRBJ1-1; D may be TRBD1 (5 bases). The CDR3 is made up of 14 amino acids. With 7 bases removed from V and 1 base from J, the gap between germline ends came to 13 bases. CDR3 loop: CASTQIGGNTEAFF. DNA of the CDR3: TGTGCCAGCACCCAGATCGGGGGGAACACTGAAGCTTTCTTT.

This clonotype was seen at least ten times. The chain combines TRBV6-2 or TRBV6-3 with TRBJ2-3; 8 bases match TRBD2. This CDR3 comprises 14 residues. With V trimmed by 6 bases and J by 4 bases, 6 bases remained unmatched. Per germline, CDR1 MNHEY and CDR2 SVGEGT. As DNA, the CDR3 is TGTGCCAGCAGCCGAGCGGGGGAGGCAGATACGCAGTATTTT. This sequence encodes CASSRAGEADTQYF.

In this sample, this clonotype turned up a few times. The chain couples TRBV24-1 to TRBJ1-2, with D tentatively TRBD1 (5 bases). The CDR3 runs to 14 residues. Germline V gene lookup returns CDR1 KGHDR and CDR2 SFDVKD. V was shortened by 3 bases and J by 0 bases, with 7 bases between the two germline ends. CDR3 nucleotides: TGTGCCACCAGTGATGACAGCGCTAACTATGGCTACACCTTC. Residues: CATSDDSANYGYTF.

The chain carries TRBV6-5 and TRBJ2-1, with 12 bases identical to TRBD2. The CDR3 is 15 amino acids. Germline CDR1 and CDR2: MNHEY and SVGAGI. The J segment lost 8 bases and the V segment lost 6 bases, leaving 8 bases of the junction unmatched. The CDR3 sequence: CASRASSGGGHEQFF. In DNA form, the CDR3 reads TGTGCCAGCAGGGCCTCTAGCGGGGGGGGCCATGAGCAGTTCTTC.

This clonotype was seen a handful of times. This rearrangement joins TRBV2 to TRBJ2-7; 7 nucleotides line up with TRBD2. Germline V gene lookup returns CDR1 SNHLY and CDR2 FYNNEI. The V and J ends lost 7 bases and 1 base, in that order; junction bases with no gene match: 4. CDR3 length equals 13 residues. This chain's CDR3 is CASKERGSYEQYF. CDR3 sequence (DNA): TGTGCCAGCAAGGAGCGGGGATCCTACGAGCAGTACTTC.

This clonotype came up a few times. This rearrangement joins TRBV3-1 to TRBJ2-2; a weak D match, TRBD1 (5 bases). The CDR3 covers 15 residues. Trimming left V 3 bases short and J 1 base short, with 9 bases between. Germline assignment: CDR1 LGHDT and CDR2 YNNKEL (reference sequence). The CDR3 sequence is CASSQRQMNTGELFF. CDR3 bases: TGTGCCAGCAGCCAGCGACAGATGAACACCGGGGAGCTGTTTTTT.

This clonotype was detected a few times. The chain combines TRBV7-3 with TRBJ2-6; perhaps TRBD1 as D (6 bases). V was trimmed by 7 bases and J by 1 base, leaving 23 bases between them. CDR1 and CDR2 (germline): SGHTA, FQGTGA. This CDR3 contains 19 residues. The CDR3 region is CASTLVKGDSLSGANVLTF. Here the CDR3 DNA reads TGTGCCAGCACCCTTGTCAAGGGGGATTCGCTTTCTGGGGCCAACGTCCTGACTTTC. The whole variable domain, filled in from reference TRBV7-3 and TRBJ2-6, reads GAGVSQTPSNKVTEKGKYVELRCDPISGHTALYWYRQSLGQGPEFLIYFQGTGAADDSGLPNDRFFAVRPEGSVSTLKIQRTERGDSAVYLCASTLVKGDSLSGANVLTFGAGSRLTVL.

In its sample, this clonotype was seen a few times. The chain joins TRBV10-3 to TRBJ1-5, with a weak D call TRBD1 (5 bases). The CDR3 runs to 15 residues. V lost 0 bases, J lost 3 bases, and 9 bases lay in between. CDR1 is ENHRY and CDR2 is SYGVKD in the germline V gene. The CDR3 reads CAISESGANNQPQHF. The CDR3 region has the DNA TGTGCCATCAGTGAGTCTGGGGCCAACAATCAGCCCCAGCATTTT.

This chain links TRBV5-5 with TRBJ2-7, with a weak D call TRBD1 (6 bases). Germline assignment: CDR1 SGHKS and CDR2 YYEKEE (reference sequence). This CDR3 has 15 amino acids. V was cut by 4 bases and J by 5 bases, with 19 bases left in between. CDR3: CASSVHWDKRHEQYV. CDR3 coding DNA: TGTGCCAGCAGCGTCCACTGGGACAAGCGCCACGAGCAGTACGTC.

The table lists this clonotype with many counts. V and J are TRBV4-3 and TRBJ1-2; D call uncertain. The CDR3 length is 15 residues. Germline CDR1 is LGHNA and CDR2 is YSLEER. V was shortened by 1 base and J by 4 bases, with 13 bases between the two germline ends. Here the CDR3 reads CASSQGGGDRYGYTF. CDR3 DNA sequence: TGCGCCAGCAGCCAAGGGGGAGGTGACCGCTATGGCTACACCTTC.

The chain has TRBV18 and TRBJ1-1; no definite D call. The CDR3 is made up of 15 amino acids. Trimming left V 3 bases short and J 0 bases short, with 11 bases between. Germline CDR1 and CDR2: KGHSH and LQKENI. This CDR3 reads CASSPGPGLNTEAFF. The DNA for the CDR3 is TGTGCCAGCTCACCTGGACCGGGCCTGAACACTGAAGCTTTCTTT.

The V gene is TRBV6-4, the J gene TRBJ1-1; D is unclear. There are 14 residues in the CDR3. Germline V CDR1 and CDR2: MRHNA, SNTAGT. V was clipped by 0 bases and J by 8 bases, with 13 bases between them. As DNA, the CDR3 is TGTGCCAGCAGTGACTCGAACACTGGGTCAGAAGCTTTCTTT. It encodes CASSDSNTGSEAFF.

DNA of the CDR3: TGTGCCAGCAGCTTGAGGGCCCTACGCGAAGAGACCCAGTACTTC. Residues: CASSLRALREETQYF. V gene TRBV7-6 combines with J gene TRBJ2-5; maybe TRBD2 (5 bases). The CDR3 loop spans 15 amino acids. Trimming left V 3 bases short and J 3 bases short, with 14 bases between. Germline V CDR1 and CDR2: SGHVS, FNYEAQ.

This clonotype appeared many times. The CDR3 region has the DNA TGTGCCAGCAGTTTATTTCTCGGTGAAGCTTTCTTT. It encodes CASSLFLGEAFF. The rearrangement uses TRBV12-3 or TRBV12-4 and TRBJ1-1; D ambiguous. Between the trimmed V and J ends, which lost 2 bases and 7 bases, there was a span of 8 bases. The CDR3 extends over 12 amino acids.

This clonotype was detected only a few times. The chain is built from TRBV29-1 and TRBJ2-3; 11 bases map to TRBD2. This CDR3 has 16 residues. Germline trimming cut 4 bases from V and 4 bases from J; bases unmatched to any gene: 10. CDR1 SQVTM and CDR2 ANQGSEA come from the germline V gene. This CDR3 is CSVVTSGGAGADTQYF. The CDR3 DNA reads as TGCAGCGTTGTTACTAGCGGGGGTGCGGGGGCAGATACGCAGTATTTT.

The rearrangement joins TRBV6-2 or TRBV6-3 to TRBJ2-2; the D gene is possibly TRBD1 (7 bases). V lost 6 bases to trimming and J lost 2 bases, with 13 bases between them. The CDR3 runs to 15 residues. CDR1 is MNHEY, CDR2 SVGEGT, per germline. CDR3 sequence: CASSRQGGNTGELFF. CDR3 bases: TGTGCCAGCAGCCGGCAGGGGGGTAACACCGGGGAGCTGTTTTTT.

This clonotype was seen more than once but under ten times. The chain is built from TRBV9 and TRBJ2-3; D unclear. Trimming removed 2 bases from V and 3 bases from J, with 10 bases in between. This CDR3 contains 14 residues. The germline V gene has CDR1 SGDLS and CDR2 YYNGEE. The CDR3 DNA is TGTGCCAGCAGCGTCGTAGGTAGTACAGATACGCAGTATTTT. This translates into CASSVVGSTDTQYF.

The sample holds a few counts of this clonotype. This chain joins TRBV7-6 and TRBJ2-7; 8 bases fit TRBD2. The ends lost 6 bases at V and 3 bases at J; junction bases unmatched: 10. This CDR3 is built from 15 residues. Per germline, CDR1 SGHVS and CDR2 FNYEAQ. The CDR3 DNA reads as TGTGCCAGCAGATTCCCTTGGCGGGGGGTCTACGAGCAGTACGTC. Amino acids: CASRFPWRGVYEQYV.

This clonotype was counted a few times. The rearrangement joins TRBV18 to TRBJ2-7; D is unclear. V dropped 6 bases and J dropped 3 bases, with 12 bases sitting between them. This CDR3 region has 13 residues. Germline CDR1 KGHSH, CDR2 LQKENI. The CDR3 region is CASSPNTSYEQYV. CDR3 in DNA: TGTGCCAGCTCTCCAAACACCAGCTACGAGCAGTACGTC.

This clonotype came up once. The V gene is TRBV4-3, the J gene TRBJ2-3; maybe TRBD1 (5 bases). The CDR3 has 17 amino acids. V lost 0 bases and J 0 bases, leaving 13 bases between the germline ends. Germline V gene sequence: CDR1 LGHNA, CDR2 YSLEER. The CDR3 is CASSQERTRSSTDTQYF. In DNA, the CDR3 is TGCGCCAGCAGCCAAGAAAGGACACGATCTAGCACAGATACGCAGTATTTT.

This clonotype was observed a handful of times. V and J are TRBV11-2 and TRBJ2-7; 8 bases map to TRBD2. V lost 5 bases to trimming and J lost 3 bases; unmatched junction nucleotides: 9. CDR3 length equals 15 residues. CDR1 and CDR2 from the germline V gene are SGHAT and FQNNGV. The CDR3 loop is CASSPVAGIGYEQYF. DNA of the CDR3: TGTGCCAGCAGCCCCGTAGCGGGGATCGGCTACGAGCAGTACTTC.

This clonotype has just a few counts. CDR3 amino acids: CASSLYQGIYNEQFF. Here the CDR3 DNA reads TGTGCCAGCAGCTTGTATCAGGGGATATACAATGAGCAGTTCTTC. The V gene is TRBV5-6, the J gene TRBJ2-1, with D possibly matching TRBD1 (6 bases). This CDR3 comprises 15 residues. In germline, CDR1 is SGHDT, CDR2 YYEEEE. Trimming cost V 1 base and J 4 bases, with 12 bases left between them.

This clonotype was counted many times. This sequence joins TRBV7-9 and TRBJ2-2; D gene uncertain. The CDR3 runs 12 residues. V was pared by 3 bases and J by 6 bases, with 5 bases between. Germline loops: CDR1 SEHNR, CDR2 FQNEAQ (reference sequence). CDR3 region: CASSFGPGELFF. CDR3 nucleotides: TGTGCCAGCAGCTTTGGGCCCGGGGAGCTGTTTTTT.

This clonotype is classed as large. The chain employs TRBV5-5 and TRBJ1-5; TRBD1 might be the D (5 bases). V was shortened by 2 bases and J by 9 bases, with 18 bases between the two germline ends. The CDR3 runs to 15 residues. In germline, CDR1 is SGHKS, CDR2 YYEKEE (reference sequence). In DNA, the CDR3 is TGTGCCAGCAGCTTATACCGGGACTCCCCCAGGCCCCAGCATTTT. Protein sequence: CASSLYRDSPRPQHF.

This chain connects TRBV4-3 to TRBJ1-6; D is unclear. This CDR3 contains 13 residues. Germline-derived CDR1 and CDR2 are LGHNA and YSLEER. V lost 0 bases and J lost 9, with 6 bases in between. CDR3: CASSQDFGSPLHF. The CDR3 DNA sequence: TGCGCCAGCAGCCAAGATTTCGGTTCACCCCTCCACTTT.

The chain combines TRBV6-2 or TRBV6-3 with TRBJ2-5, with TRBD2 matching 9 bases. After removal of 6 bases from V and 1 base from J, the junction contained 6 bases not matched to a gene. The CDR3 is made up of 15 amino acids. CDR1 is MNHEY and CDR2 is SVGEGT in the germline V gene. The CDR3: CASSEMGLAQETQYF. The CDR3 DNA reads as TGTGCCAGCAGCGAAATGGGACTAGCCCAAGAGACCCAGTACTTC.

This clonotype was seen many times. V and J are TRBV11-2 and TRBJ2-5; D is undetermined. V was trimmed by 6 bases and J by 1 base, leaving 9 bases between them. Germline values: CDR1 SGHAT, CDR2 FQNNGV. The CDR3 length is 13 residues. CDR3 residues: CASRVATQETQYF. Written as DNA, the CDR3 is TGTGCCAGCAGAGTGGCGACCCAAGAGACCCAGTACTTC. Together with reference TRBV11-2 and TRBJ2-5, the CDR3 gives the full variable domain: EAGVAQSPRYKIIEKRQSVAFWCNPISGHATLYWYQQILGQGPKLLIQFQNNGVVDDSQLPKDRFSAERLKGVDSTLKIQPAKLEDSAVYLCASRVATQETQYFGPGTRLLVL.

The CDR3 sequence: CASSFPRGAVNEQFF. In nucleotides, the CDR3 is TGTGCCAGCAGCTTTCCGCGGGGGGCCGTGAATGAGCAGTTCTTC. The rearrangement uses TRBV7-2 and TRBJ2-1; 8 bases are shared with TRBD2. V was clipped by 3 bases and J by 7 bases; unmatched bases: 8. Germline V gene sequence: CDR1 SGHTA, CDR2 FQGNSA. The CDR3 is 15 residues long.